This TCR beta chain was observed in a study of blood T cell repertoires in COVID-19. The wider study: The study drew acute and convalescent COVID-19 samples from the United States, Italy and Spain.

Methods used by the authors: How many nucleated cells were present was estimated from reference gene primer amplification. This table comes from immunoSEQ multiplex PCR, and its TCRdb copy is limited to in-frame clones, with some not included. V, J and clone size are taken as reported in that table, and D and trimming were inferred from the DNA itself. The sample includes about 270,000 clones, around 90% of them seen just once. The table lists this clone with a count of one. Germline CDR1 MDHEN, CDR2 SYDVKM. V lost 6 bases and J 0 bases, leaving 8 bases between the germline ends. This CDR3 is 13 amino acids long. Participants reported their clinical history, and cohort assignment relied on those reports.

The chain has TRBV28 and TRBJ2-5, with a tentative D call TRBD1 (5 bases). This TCR derives from a man aged 40-49 years who had been exposed to COVID-19. Sequencing was done on a sample of PBMCs or T cells enriched from blood (not recorded which). The CDR3 DNA is TGTGCCAGCAGCCAGACAGACCAAGAGACCCAGTACTTC. The encoded protein is CASSQTDQETQYF.